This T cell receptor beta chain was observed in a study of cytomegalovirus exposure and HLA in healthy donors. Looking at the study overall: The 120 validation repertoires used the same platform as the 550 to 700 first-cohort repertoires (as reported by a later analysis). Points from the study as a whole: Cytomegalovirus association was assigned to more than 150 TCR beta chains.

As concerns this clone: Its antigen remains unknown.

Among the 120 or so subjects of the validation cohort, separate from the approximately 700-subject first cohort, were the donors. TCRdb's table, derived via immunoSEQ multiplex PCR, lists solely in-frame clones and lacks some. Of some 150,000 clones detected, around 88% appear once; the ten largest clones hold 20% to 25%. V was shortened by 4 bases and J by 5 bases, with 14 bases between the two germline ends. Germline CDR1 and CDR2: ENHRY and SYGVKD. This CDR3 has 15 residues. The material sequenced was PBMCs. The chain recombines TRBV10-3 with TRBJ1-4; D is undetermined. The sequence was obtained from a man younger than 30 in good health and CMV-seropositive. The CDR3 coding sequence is TGTGCCATCAGTGGGGGAAGGGAGATGAATGAAAAACTGTTTTTT. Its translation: CAISGGREMNEKLFF.